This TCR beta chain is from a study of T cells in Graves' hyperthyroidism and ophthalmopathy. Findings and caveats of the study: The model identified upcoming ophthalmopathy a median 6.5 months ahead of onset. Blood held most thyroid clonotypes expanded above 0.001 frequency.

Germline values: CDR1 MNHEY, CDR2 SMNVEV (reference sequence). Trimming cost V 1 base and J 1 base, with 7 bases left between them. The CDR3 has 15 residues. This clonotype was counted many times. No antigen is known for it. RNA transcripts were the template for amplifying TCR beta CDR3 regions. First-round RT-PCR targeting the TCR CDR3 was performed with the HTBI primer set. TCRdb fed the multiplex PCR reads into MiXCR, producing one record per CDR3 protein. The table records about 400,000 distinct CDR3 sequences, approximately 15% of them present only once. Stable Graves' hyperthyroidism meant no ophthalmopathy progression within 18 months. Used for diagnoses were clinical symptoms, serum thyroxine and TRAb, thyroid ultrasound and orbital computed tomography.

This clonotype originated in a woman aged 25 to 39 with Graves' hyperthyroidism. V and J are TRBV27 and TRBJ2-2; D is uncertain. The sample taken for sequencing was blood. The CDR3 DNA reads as TGTGCCAGCAGTTTATTGGCAGGGAACACCGGGGAGCTGTTTTTT. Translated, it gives CASSLLAGNTGELFF.